This T cell receptor beta chain emerged from a study of identifying expanded T cells in peripheral blood. General study findings and limits: Two-week clone count variance significantly increased as total template count grew. About 1.3 clones differed between technical replicates, versus about 16 and 19 over time.

During the collection period, no donor immune events like infections were recorded. About this clone: Antigen: not known.

Trimming removed 8 bases at V and 5 bases at J, with 15 bases between. The length of the CDR3 is 14 residues. CDR1 is LNHDA, CDR2 SQIVND, per germline (reference sequence). Data came from immunoSEQ multiplex PCR; TCRdb stores just in-frame clones and leaves some out. This sample yields about 94,000 clones, of which approximately 88% are seen a single time; about 6% belongs to the top ten. The V and J genes are TRBV19 and TRBJ2-2, with D perhaps TRBD2 (5 bases). Input material: blood. This clonotype was sampled from a person between 18 and 75 years old in good health. The CDR3 protein is CASLKGSGTGELFF. The CDR3 bases are TGTGCCAGTCTTAAGGGCTCGGGGACCGGGGAGCTGTTTTTT.